Listed below are T cell receptor beta chains from one sample, sequenced in a study of T-cell reconstitution after alpha-beta-depleted transplantation in children. TCRdb re-called the PCR reads through MiXCR, storing one row per CDR3 protein. The sample comprises about 98,000 distinct CDR3 sequences, about 8% of which are singletons, and about a sixth rests with the top ten. The material sequenced was PBMCs, taken before TCRalphabeta/CD19-depleted stem cell transplant. The receptors were sampled from a boy aged 2 to 10 with acute lymphoblastic leukemia, due to receive a stem cell transplant. The CDR3 runs from the conserved cysteine through the conserved F or W. Each record gives: D gene, clone size, J gene, V gene, CDR3 DNA, CDR3 protein. The D gene is left open where the match is weak. Clone size is stated in some rows and not others, as once, few, many or a class when expanded.

>-|few|TRBJ1-2|TRBV7-9
TGTGCCAGCAGCCCAACAGGAGCGGGGGGCTACACCTTC
CASSPTGAGGYTF
>-|many|TRBJ2-3|TRBV5-1
TGCGCCAGCAGCCTCGGGACTAGCACAGATACGCAGTATTTT
CASSLGTSTDTQYF
>TRBD1|few|TRBJ1-6|TRBV20-1
TGCAGTGCTGGCCTTGGGACAGAAGATTCACCCCTCCACTTT
CSAGLGTEDSPLHF
>-|few|TRBJ2-2|TRBV6-2/TRBV6-3
TGTGCCAGCAGGGGGTTCCTAAGTACCGGGGAGCTGTTTTTT
CASRGFLSTGELFF
>-|few|TRBJ1-1|TRBV4-3
TGCGCCAGCAGCCGAAGGTCGGGTGTTGGACAGAACACTGAAGCTTTCTTT
CASSRRSGVGQNTEAFF
>-|many|TRBJ2-2|TRBV2
TGTGCCAGCAGTGAAGAAGGCGCAACCGGGGAGCTGTTTTTT
CASSEEGATGELFF
>-|many|TRBJ2-5|TRBV20-1
TGCAGTGCCCCGACGACGCGGAGGGGGTGGGAGACCCAGTACTTC
CSAPTTRRGWETQYF
>TRBD2|-|TRBJ2-5|TRBV20-1
TGCAGTGCTCTTGGACTAGCCCGCACAAAAGAGACCCAGTACTTC
CSALGLARTKETQYF
>-|few|TRBJ2-6|TRBV6-2/TRBV6-3
TGTGCCAGCAGTTACTCGCTGAGTGGGGCCAACGTCCTGACTTTC
CASSYSLSGANVLTF
>-|-|TRBJ1-2|TRBV28
TGTGCCAGGGGCCCCGGGCCGGTCTATGGCTACACCTTC
CARGPGPVYGYTF
>-|many|TRBJ2-3|TRBV20-1
TGCAGTGCTAGACTGAGCCTTGGAACGCAGTATTTT
CSARLSLGTQYF
>-|many|TRBJ1-5|TRBV12-3/TRBV12-4
TGTGCCAGCAGTTTTTACAGCAATCAGCCCCAGCATTTT
CASSFYSNQPQHF
>TRBD2|many|TRBJ2-2|TRBV7-2
TGTGCCAGCAGCTTGTCGGGAGGGGTTGGCACCGGGGAGCTGTTTTTT
CASSLSGGVGTGELFF
>-|many|TRBJ2-7|TRBV7-9
TGTGCCAGCAGTCTGGCGAATTACGAGCAGTACTTC
CASSLANYEQYF
>-|few|TRBJ1-4|TRBV6-5
TGTGCCAGCGGGTACCGGGAGGAAAAACTGTTTTTT
CASGYREEKLFF